Each of the 11 T cell receptor beta chains below was sequenced from the same sample in a study of cytomegalovirus exposure and HLA in healthy donors. The study ran its PCR with 60 Vbeta and 13 Jbeta primers. Generated by immunoSEQ multiplex PCR, the TCRdb table keeps only in-frame clones and is missing some. Here the sample spans tens of thousands of clones, 70% to 85% being singletons. Sequencing was carried out using PBMCs. These TCRs come from a man aged 45-65 years in good health and CMV-seronegative.

The chain recombines TRBV7-2 with TRBJ1-6, with a possible D match to TRBD1 (5 bases). CDR3 size: 15 residues. CDR1 is SGHTA, CDR2 FQGNSA, per germline. The germline V and J ends were trimmed by 1 base and 6 bases, with 10 bases remaining between them. CDR3 sequence (DNA): TGTGCCAGCAGCTTAGGCGGGGGAGGTAATTCACCCCTCCACTTT. Amino acids: CASSLGGGGNSPLHF.

V and J are TRBV5-6 and TRBJ2-3, with TRBD1 as a possible D gene (7 bases). This CDR3 spans 16 amino acids. Trimming took 0 bases from V and 2 from J, leaving 13 bases between them. CDR1 and CDR2 from the germline V gene are SGHDT and YYEEEE. The CDR3 is CASSLDVRGDTDTQYF. The CDR3 nucleotides are TGTGCCAGCAGCTTGGATGTCAGGGGGGACACAGATACGCAGTATTTT.

The V and J genes are TRBV18 and TRBJ1-5, with D perhaps TRBD1 (6 bases). This CDR3 is built from 14 residues. The ends were cut back, 6 bases at V and 8 bases at J, with 17 bases in the middle. Per germline, CDR1 KGHSH and CDR2 LQKENI. The CDR3 bases are TGTGCCAGCTCCCATGGACAGCCGCTGGAGCCCCAGCATTTT. This sequence encodes CASSHGQPLEPQHF.

This clone was seen only once. This chain uses TRBV6-5 with TRBJ1-1; D perhaps matches TRBD1 (6 bases). The germline CDR1 and CDR2 sequences are MNHEY and SVGAGI. The CDR3 spans 16 residues. The V end lost 2 bases, the J end lost 2 bases, and 15 bases lay between the germline ends. The CDR3 nucleotides are TGTGCCAGCAGTTACATGGCAGGGGTTGTAAACACTGAAGCTTTCTTT. Protein: CASSYMAGVVNTEAFF.

A single count supports this clone. This chain links TRBV29-1 with TRBJ1-2; TRBD1 matches at 7 bases. Germline V gene data show CDR1 as SQVTM and CDR2 as ANQGSEA. V was pared by 4 bases and J by 3 bases, with 14 bases of the junction left unmatched. There are 16 residues in the CDR3. CDR3 sequence: CSVGGTAKRYDYGYTF. The CDR3 nucleotides read TGCAGCGTTGGAGGGACAGCCAAGAGATATGACTATGGCTACACCTTC.

V and J are TRBV6-1 and TRBJ1-2; D unclear. The CDR3 has 12 residues. The germline V and J ends were trimmed by 6 bases and 2 bases, with 7 bases remaining between them. Per the germline V gene, CDR1 is MNHNS and CDR2 is SASEGT. The DNA of the CDR3 is TGTGCCAGCAGGATGCGGAACTATGGCTACACCTTC. Protein product: CASRMRNYGYTF.

This clone was seen a handful of times. V usage is TRBV12-5 and J usage is TRBJ2-5, with TRBD2 identical over 11 bases. CDR3 length: 14 residues. Germline CDR1 LGHNT, CDR2 FRNRAP. With V trimmed by 6 bases and J by 5 bases, 5 bases remained unmatched. The chain's CDR3 is CASGLAGGGETQYF. The CDR3 coding sequence is TGTGCTAGTGGGCTAGCGGGGGGCGGTGAGACCCAGTACTTC.

About this clone itself: The missing conserved phenylalanine or tryptophan at the end of this CDR3 makes a read error likely. No DNA is shown, since the ends of the CDR3 on it are uncertain; the CDR3 is the one TCRdb lists. V gene TRBV5-4 combines with J gene TRBJ2-7; the D call TRBD2 from the table was never checked on the DNA. The germline gives CDR1 SGHNT, CDR2 YYREEE (reference sequence). The CDR3 spans 8 amino acids, including both terminal residues. The CDR3 here is CASSPQPG.

V is TRBV14 and J is TRBJ1-6; tentatively, D is TRBD1 (5 bases). Trimming stripped 1 base from V and 0 bases from J, with 13 bases between. CDR1 is SGHDN, CDR2 FVKESK, per germline. This CDR3 is 18 amino acids long. The CDR3 region is CASSQASRGSSYNSPLHF. In DNA form, the CDR3 reads TGTGCCAGCAGCCAAGCTTCCCGGGGGAGCTCCTATAATTCACCCCTCCACTTT.

The chain has TRBV11-1 and TRBJ2-3; 11 bases map to TRBD2. The ends lost 5 bases at V and 0 bases at J; junction bases unmatched: 4. Germline V gives CDR1 SGHAT, CDR2 FQDESV (reference sequence). The CDR3 length is 16 residues. The CDR3 protein is CASSILAGASTDTQYF. In nucleotides, the CDR3 is TGTGCCAGCAGCATACTAGCGGGGGCTAGCACAGATACGCAGTATTTT.

This chain connects TRBV2 to TRBJ1-1, with TRBD1 identical over 12 bases. Per the germline V gene, CDR1 is SNHLY and CDR2 is FYNNEI. Germline trimming cut 6 bases from V and 3 bases from J; bases unmatched to any gene: 11. CDR3 size: 17 residues. CDR3 residues: CASSQLGDRGRDTEAFF. CDR3 in DNA: TGTGCCAGCAGCCAACTGGGGGACAGGGGGCGCGACACTGAAGCTTTCTTT.